This entry lists 16 T cell receptor beta chains sequenced from one sample in a study of blood T cell repertoires in COVID-19. Clones were sequenced by immunoSEQ multiplex PCR, and TCRdb holds only the in-frame ones, with some missing. The sample holds 140,000 to 150,000 clones; 75% to 85% are singletons and the top ten take 7% to 9%. Source material: peripheral blood. The receptors here all came from a human donor with acute or convalescent COVID-19. The donor label of this sample is uncertain.

The CDR3 DNA is TGTGCCAGCAGCGCATATAGGGTTTCGGGGGAGACCCAGTACTTC. The encoded protein is CASSAYRVSGETQYF. The chain employs TRBV9 and TRBJ2-5; TRBD2 is a possible D gene (5 bases). V was trimmed by 3 bases and J by 5 bases, leaving 17 bases between them. The CDR3 has 15 amino acids. Germline CDR1 reads SGDLS; CDR2 reads YYNGEE.

This chain links TRBV2 with TRBJ1-1; D remains ambiguous. The V gene's germline CDR1 is SNHLY and CDR2 FYNNEI. This CDR3 has 15 amino acids. V was shortened by 4 bases and J by 4 bases, with 16 bases between the two germline ends. The CDR3 spells CASSGTPRAGTEAFF. In DNA, the CDR3 is TGTGCCAGCAGTGGGACTCCACGGGCGGGCACTGAAGCTTTCTTT.

This sequence joins TRBV3-1 (or the pseudogene TRBV3-2) and TRBJ2-5; possible D gene TRBD2, 5 bases. The CDR3 loop spans 14 amino acids. V was shortened by 3 bases and J by 5 bases, with 13 bases between the two germline ends. Per germline, CDR1 LGHDT and CDR2 YNNKEL (reference sequence). CDR3 in DNA: TGTGCCAGCAGCCAGCGGGCCCCGGTGGAGACCCAGTACTTC. It yields the protein CASSQRAPVETQYF.

This chain connects TRBV14 to TRBJ2-2, with 7 bases fitting TRBD1. With 5 bases clipped from V and 1 base from J, the junction kept 4 bases outside the gene matches. Germline lookup yields CDR1 SGHDN and CDR2 FVKESK. There are 15 residues in the CDR3. This chain's CDR3 is CASSSWTGNTGELFF. Written as DNA, the CDR3 is TGTGCCAGCAGCAGCTGGACAGGGAACACCGGGGAGCTGTTTTTT.

The table lists this clone with a count of one. The chain joins TRBV7-6 to TRBJ1-4; D might be TRBD1 (6 bases). The germline CDR1 and CDR2 sequences are SGHVS and FNYEAQ. The CDR3 is made up of 15 amino acids. Trimming shortened V by 2 bases and J by 2 bases, and 9 bases separated the two germline ends. The CDR3 reads CASSLRQGTNEKLFF. The CDR3 DNA reads as TGTGCCAGCAGCTTACGTCAGGGGACTAATGAAAAACTGTTTTTT.

This chain connects TRBV29-1 to TRBJ2-1, with D possibly being TRBD1 (5 bases). CDR1 and CDR2 from the germline V gene are SQVTM and ANQGSEA. V was clipped by 6 bases and J by 7 bases, with 10 bases between them. The CDR3 contains 11 residues. CDR3 protein: CSVTRQNEQFF. The CDR3 region has the DNA TGCAGCGTCACCCGACAGAATGAGCAGTTCTTC.

The V and J genes are TRBV24-1 and TRBJ2-7, with D possibly TRBD2 on 6 matching bases. Germline V lookup: CDR1 KGHDR, CDR2 SFDVKD. Trimming cost V 7 bases and J 5 bases, with 14 bases left between them. The CDR3 contains 13 residues. This CDR3 reads CATRGKGRNEQYF. The CDR3, as DNA: TGTGCCACCAGAGGGAAAGGGAGGAACGAGCAGTACTTC.

J is TRBJ2-5 and V is TRBV29-1, with TRBD1 identical over 7 bases. The trim removed 4 bases at V and 2 bases at J, leaving 10 bases unmatched. Germline-derived CDR1 and CDR2 are SQVTM and ANQGSEA. This CDR3 comprises 15 residues. CDR3 protein: CSVGRDRVLQETQYF. CDR3 in DNA: TGCAGCGTTGGAAGAGACAGGGTTCTTCAAGAGACCCAGTACTTC.

The chain couples TRBV19 to TRBJ1-2; tentative D call: TRBD1 (6 bases). Trimming pared 3 bases from V and 1 base from J, leaving 9 bases between. The CDR3 runs 14 residues. Germline V gives CDR1 LNHDA, CDR2 SQIVND (reference sequence). The CDR3: CASSMGQNNYGYTF. CDR3 nucleotide sequence: TGTGCCAGTAGTATGGGACAAAATAACTATGGCTACACCTTC.

The chain employs TRBV13 and TRBJ2-3, with 8 bases fitting TRBD2. This CDR3 is 16 amino acids long. The germline gives CDR1 PRHDT, CDR2 FYEKMQ (reference sequence). With V trimmed by 5 bases and J by 0 bases, 7 bases remained unmatched. CDR3 DNA sequence: TGTGCCAGCAGCCTACGACTAGCGCGGAGCACAGATACGCAGTATTTT. The encoded protein is CASSLRLARSTDTQYF.

This clone has only one observation. This chain joins TRBV19 and TRBJ1-4; 9 nucleotides agree with TRBD1. V trimming: 5 bases; J trimming: 7 bases; junction bases outside the gene matches: 8. The CDR3 runs 15 residues. CDR1 is LNHDA, CDR2 SQIVND, per germline (reference sequence). The CDR3 DNA follows: TGTGCCAGTAGTCCGGACAGGGGAATCAGTGAAAAACTGTTTTTT. Protein: CASSPDRGISEKLFF.

In its sample, this clone was seen a few times. This chain uses TRBV30 with TRBJ1-1, with D perhaps matching TRBD1 (5 bases). Trimming took off 0 bases at V and 3 bases at J, with 14 bases between the two ends. Germline assignment: CDR1 GTSNPN and CDR2 SVGIG (reference sequence). CDR3 length: 15 amino acids. The chain's CDR3 is CAWSVGAGRHTEAFF. CDR3 sequence (DNA): TGTGCCTGGAGTGTAGGGGCAGGGCGGCACACTGAAGCTTTCTTT.

This sequence joins TRBV27 and TRBJ1-2, with TRBD1 as a possible D gene (6 bases). V lost 6 bases to trimming and J lost 4 bases, with 15 bases between them. Germline-derived CDR1 and CDR2 are MNHEY and SMNVEV (reference sequence). CDR3 length: 14 residues. The CDR3 sequence: CASRYLGQFYGYTF. As DNA, the CDR3 is TGTGCCAGCAGGTATCTAGGACAGTTCTATGGCTACACCTTC.

V gene TRBV5-1 combines with J gene TRBJ1-4; TRBD1 might be the D (5 bases). The CDR3 sequence is 14 residues long. The germline V gene encodes CDR1 SGHRS and CDR2 YFSETQ. V shed 4 bases and J shed 6 bases, with 13 bases lying between them. CDR3 in DNA: TGCGCCAGCAGCAGGGGTGTCATGGATGAAAAACTGTTTTTT. Its translation: CASSRGVMDEKLFF. The entire variable domain, with the rest obtained from reference TRBV5-1 and TRBJ1-4, is as follows: KAGVTQTPRYLIKTRGQQVTLSCSPISGHRSVSWYQQTPGQGLQFLFEYFSETQRNKGNFPGRFSGRQFSNSRSEMNVSTLELGDSALYLCASSRGVMDEKLFFGSGTQLSVL.

This chain uses TRBV2 with TRBJ2-7; TRBD2 is a possible D gene (5 bases). Germline CDR1 reads SNHLY; CDR2 reads FYNNEI. Trimming stripped 6 bases from V and 3 bases from J, with 12 bases between. CDR3 size: 13 residues. CDR3 nucleotides: TGTGCCAGCAGCCGGGGAAGGGACTACGAGCAGTACTTC. Residues: CASSRGRDYEQYF.

This clone turned up a few times. This chain links TRBV29-1 with TRBJ2-3; TRBD1 matches 9 bases. The V segment lost 2 bases and the J segment 6 bases; nucleotides outside the gene matches: 9. Germline lookup yields CDR1 SQVTM and CDR2 ANQGSEA. The CDR3 consists of 15 residues. The DNA for the CDR3 is TGCAGCGTTGAATTTGGGGACAGGGAGGAGGATACGCAGTATTTT. It codes for CSVEFGDREEDTQYF.